The 14 T cell receptor beta chains presented below share a single source sample, sequenced in a study of CDR3 diversity in severe acne. TCRdb redid the calling of the PCR reads with MiXCR, one entry per CDR3 protein. The repertoire holds more than 85,000 distinct CDR3 sequences, around 50% seen once, with around a tenth in the top ten. The sample taken for sequencing was blood. All receptors come from a male donor in good health, serving as a control.

The J gene is TRBJ1-1, the V gene TRBV30; no clear D gene. Germline CDR1 and CDR2: GTSNPN and SVGIG (reference sequence). V lost 3 bases and J 6 bases, leaving 11 bases between the germline ends. The CDR3 consists of 12 residues. Here the CDR3 DNA reads TGTGCCTGGAGGTCCTTGGCGTCTGAAGCTTTCTTT. It specifies CAWRSLASEAFF.

This clonotype has a count of ten or more. This chain connects TRBV12-3 or TRBV12-4 to TRBJ2-2; 7 nucleotides line up with TRBD1. The CDR3 has 16 amino acids. After removal of 2 bases from V and 4 bases from J, the junction contained 7 bases not matched to a gene. The CDR3 sequence is CASSLLGQGVTGELFF. In nucleotides, the CDR3 is TGTGCCAGCAGTTTACTGGGGCAGGGGGTCACCGGGGAGCTGTTTTTT.

This chain joins TRBV20-1 and TRBJ1-1; D is unresolved. Germline V gene data show CDR1 as DFQATT and CDR2 as SNEGSKA (reference sequence). The CDR3 runs to 12 residues. Between the trimmed V and J ends, which lost 5 bases and 1 base, there was a span of 8 bases. The CDR3 loop is CSAVPGNTEAFF. CDR3 in DNA: TGCAGTGCTGTTCCAGGGAACACTGAAGCTTTCTTT.

In the case of this clonotype: This could be a read error, since a much larger clone is one nucleotide away. This CDR3 fails to terminate in the conserved phenylalanine or tryptophan, so it likely reflects a read error. The rearrangement joins TRBV11-2 to TRBJ2-2; D is unclear. The CDR3 is 13 amino acids. V shed 7 bases and J shed 3 bases, with 9 bases lying between them. CDR1 and CDR2 from the germline V gene are SGHAT and FQNNGV. CDR3 loop: CASTKQYTGELFL. Written as DNA, the CDR3 is TGTGCCAGCACCAAGCAGTACACCGGGGAGCTGTTTCTT.

This clonotype has a single count. V is TRBV5-1 and J is TRBJ1-1, with TRBD1 matching over 9 bases. With 1 base clipped from V and 5 bases from J, the junction kept 6 bases outside the gene matches. The CDR3 is made up of 15 amino acids. Germline loops: CDR1 SGHRS, CDR2 YFSETQ. CDR3 protein: CASSLRTGDKTEAFF. The CDR3 nucleotides are TGCGCCAGCAGCTTGCGGACAGGGGATAAAACTGAAGCTTTCTTT.

The chain joins TRBV20-1 to TRBJ2-5; TRBD1 agrees at 12 bases. Unmatched junction bases numbered 7, after V lost 5 bases and J lost 3 bases. The CDR3 is 15 residues long. CDR1 DFQATT and CDR2 SNEGSKA come from the germline V gene (reference sequence). The CDR3 DNA follows: TGCAGTGCTCCCGGGACAGGGGGCTGGGAAGAGACCCAGTACTTC. It specifies CSAPGTGGWEETQYF.

This clonotype was recorded many times. V and J are TRBV25-1 and TRBJ2-5; no firm D call. With 6 bases removed from V and 5 bases from J, the gap between germline ends came to 16 bases. The CDR3 loop spans 14 amino acids. The germline V gene encodes CDR1 MGHDK and CDR2 SYGVNS. The CDR3 bases are TGTGCCAGCAGCACTATGACGAGCGCCGAGACCCAGTACTTC. Translated: CASSTMTSAETQYF.

This clonotype turned up a few times. The chain recombines TRBV27 with TRBJ2-2; no clear D. V lost 1 base and J lost 8, with 8 bases in between. Germline CDR1 MNHEY, CDR2 SMNVEV (reference sequence). CDR3 length equals 13 residues. The CDR3 region has the DNA TGTGCCAGCAGTTTATTTGGGTGGGGGGAGCTGTTTTTT. This encodes CASSLFGWGELFF.

V usage is TRBV2 and J usage is TRBJ1-2, with TRBD1 identical over 7 bases. The CDR3 contains 15 residues. Trimming took 1 base from V and 5 from J; bases not matched to a gene: 7. CDR1 SNHLY and CDR2 FYNNEI come from the germline V gene. The chain's CDR3 is CASSEGQGVFYGYTF. Written as DNA, the CDR3 is TGTGCCAGCAGTGAAGGGCAGGGGGTTTTTTATGGCTACACCTTC.

V is TRBV29-1 and J is TRBJ2-5, with no clear D. The V end lost 7 bases, the J end lost 2 bases, and 11 bases lay between the germline ends. Germline lookup yields CDR1 SQVTM and CDR2 ANQGSEA. This CDR3 is built from 12 residues. CDR3: CSAVGVQETQYF. Here the CDR3 DNA reads TGCAGCGCCGTGGGCGTACAAGAGACCCAGTACTTC. The entire variable domain, with the rest obtained from reference TRBV29-1 and TRBJ2-5, is as follows: SAVISQKPSRDICQRGTSLTIQCQVDSQVTMMFWYRQQPGQSLTLIATANQGSEATYESGFVIDKFPISRPNLTFSTLTVSNMSPEDSSIYLCSAVGVQETQYFGPGTRLLVL.

The count of this clonotype is one. The chain joins TRBV9 to TRBJ1-1; TRBD1 matches 9 bases. CDR3 size: 14 residues. The J segment lost 4 bases and the V segment lost 4 bases, leaving 5 bases of the junction unmatched. Germline V gene lookup returns CDR1 SGDLS and CDR2 YYNGEE. The CDR3 here is CASSTGGVGTEAFF. DNA for the CDR3: TGTGCCAGCAGCACAGGGGGCGTGGGCACTGAAGCTTTCTTT.

Judged by abundance, this clonotype is medium-sized. The V call is TRBV15, the J call TRBJ1-1; the match to TRBD1 covers 7 bases. V lost 6 bases to trimming and J lost 1 base; unmatched junction nucleotides: 2. From germline, CDR1 is LNHNV and CDR2 YYDKDF (reference sequence). The CDR3 runs to 13 residues. In nucleotides, the CDR3 is TGTGCCACCAGAGGGGGCGCGAACACTGAAGCTTTCTTT. Protein sequence: CATRGGANTEAFF.

The V and J genes are TRBV6-1 and TRBJ2-6; 9 nucleotides line up with TRBD1. The CDR3 has 13 amino acids. Trimming took 5 bases from V and 11 from J; bases not matched to a gene: 4. Germline V lookup: CDR1 MNHNS, CDR2 SASEGT. The CDR3 is CASSPGTGYVLTF. The DNA of the CDR3 is TGTGCCAGCAGTCCCGGGACAGGGTACGTCCTGACTTTC.

Relative to its sample, this clonotype is medium-sized. V and J are TRBV5-1 and TRBJ2-7, with TRBD2 as a possible D gene (6 bases). Trimming took 5 bases from V and 3 from J, leaving 12 bases between them. Germline V gene lookup returns CDR1 SGHRS and CDR2 YFSETQ. The CDR3 is made up of 13 amino acids. CDR3 nucleotides: TGCGCCAGCAGGGACGCCGGGGGCTACGAGCAGTACTTC. Residues: CASRDAGGYEQYF. The variable domain in full, with the rest retrieved from reference TRBV5-1 and TRBJ2-7, is KAGVTQTPRYLIKTRGQQVTLSCSPISGHRSVSWYQQTPGQGLQFLFEYFSETQRNKGNFPGRFSGRQFSNSRSEMNVSTLELGDSALYLCASRDAGGYEQYFGPGTRLTVT.